Listed here are 27 T cell receptor beta chains from one sample, sequenced in a study of T cell responses to AZD1222 COVID-19 vaccine. Using immunoSEQ multiplex PCR, the repertoire was profiled, and TCRdb retains in-frame clones only, with some absent. The sample comprises some 100,000 clones, approximately 91% of which are singletons, and over 20% rests with the top ten. This specimen consisted of peripheral blood, obtained on day 0 of AZD1222 vaccination. The receptors derive from an adult in good health.

The rearrangement joins TRBV12-3 or TRBV12-4 to TRBJ2-4; 8 positions match TRBD1. V lost 8 bases and J lost 11; bases outside the gene matches: 11. CDR3 size: 13 residues. The CDR3 protein is CASGLDRVGVQYF. CDR3 nucleotides: TGTGCCAGCGGGCTGGACAGGGTCGGCGTTCAGTACTTC.

This chain links TRBV19 with TRBJ1-6; TRBD1 might be the D (5 bases). Per germline, CDR1 LNHDA and CDR2 SQIVND (reference sequence). The CDR3 totals 14 residues. V lost 5 bases and J 7 bases, leaving 12 bases between the germline ends. The DNA of the CDR3 is TGTGCCAGTAGTCTCGGGACGGGGAATTCACCCCTCCACTTT. Its translation: CASSLGTGNSPLHF.

This chain joins TRBV5-1 and TRBJ2-1, with 12 bases that match TRBD1. Germline V gene lookup returns CDR1 SGHRS and CDR2 YFSETQ. J lost 8 bases, V lost 0 bases, and 6 bases had no gene match. The CDR3 consists of 16 residues. In nucleotides, the CDR3 is TGCGCCAGCAGCTTGGTTTCGGGACAGGGGGCGGATGAGCAGTTCTTC. Its protein is CASSLVSGQGADEQFF. Filled out from reference TRBV5-1 and TRBJ2-1, the complete variable domain reads KAGVTQTPRYLIKTRGQQVTLSCSPISGHRSVSWYQQTPGQGLQFLFEYFSETQRNKGNFPGRFSGRQFSNSRSEMNVSTLELGDSALYLCASSLVSGQGADEQFFGPGTRLTVL.

This clone was seen a handful of times. This chain connects TRBV5-1 to TRBJ1-2, with 8 bases that match TRBD1. The CDR3 extends over 14 amino acids. The junction had 9 bases not matched to a gene; V was cut back by 4 bases and J by 7 bases. Germline V gene lookup returns CDR1 SGHRS and CDR2 YFSETQ. The CDR3 spells CASSPDRGQGGYTF. The DNA for the CDR3 is TGCGCCAGCAGCCCCGACAGGGGTCAGGGTGGCTACACCTTC. The entire variable domain, with the rest obtained from reference TRBV5-1 and TRBJ1-2, is as follows: KAGVTQTPRYLIKTRGQQVTLSCSPISGHRSVSWYQQTPGQGLQFLFEYFSETQRNKGNFPGRFSGRQFSNSRSEMNVSTLELGDSALYLCASSPDRGQGGYTFGSGTRLTVV.

The J gene is TRBJ2-5, the V gene TRBV19; D is perhaps TRBD1 (5 bases). The germline V and J ends were trimmed by 1 base and 5 bases, with 11 bases remaining between them. CDR3 size: 14 residues. Germline CDR1 LNHDA, CDR2 SQIVND (reference sequence). CDR3 sequence (DNA): TGTGCCAGTAGTATAGTGCTGGGGCGGGAGACCCAGTACTTC. This sequence encodes CASSIVLGRETQYF. Complete variable domain (other parts from reference TRBV19 and TRBJ2-5): DGGITQSPKYLFRKEGQNVTLSCEQNLNHDAMYWYRQDPGQGLRLIYYSQIVNDFQKGDIAEGYSVSREKKESFPLTVTSAQKNPTAFYLCASSIVLGRETQYFGPGTRLLVL.

The rearrangement joins TRBV18 to TRBJ2-7; D is unclear. CDR1 KGHSH and CDR2 LQKENI come from the germline V gene. V lost 3 bases and J 4 bases, leaving 10 bases between the germline ends. The CDR3 totals 13 residues. CDR3 sequence: CASSPRPGYEQYF. The CDR3 DNA follows: TGTGCCAGCTCACCCCGACCTGGGTACGAGCAGTACTTC.

The rearrangement joins TRBV2 to TRBJ2-7, with TRBD1 matching 9 bases. Germline trimming cut 3 bases from V and 3 bases from J; bases unmatched to any gene: 6. The CDR3 has 15 amino acids. Looked up from germline, CDR1 is SNHLY and CDR2 is FYNNEI. The CDR3 protein is CASSEGDRVNYEQYF. The CDR3 region has the DNA TGTGCCAGCAGTGAGGGGGACAGGGTAAACTACGAGCAGTACTTC.

The V call is TRBV5-1, the J call TRBJ2-5; D is unclear. CDR3 size: 16 residues. Trimming removed 2 bases at V and 3 bases at J, with 17 bases between. CDR1 is SGHRS, CDR2 YFSETQ, per germline. The DNA for the CDR3 is TGCGCCAGCAGCTTAGGCATCCCCGTTACGAAAGAGACCCAGTACTTC. Translation: CASSLGIPVTKETQYF.

The chain recombines TRBV6-5 with TRBJ2-1; 12 nucleotides agree with TRBD2. The CDR3 is 16 amino acids. CDR1 and CDR2 from the germline V gene are MNHEY and SVGAGI. V dropped 0 bases and J dropped 7; count of bases not matched to a gene: 4. The CDR3 DNA follows: TGTGCCAGCAGTTACTCGACTAGCGGGGGAGGGAATGAGCAGTTCTTC. Residues: CASSYSTSGGGNEQFF.

Only one count was recorded for this clone. V gene TRBV28 combines with J gene TRBJ1-1; possible D gene TRBD1, 5 bases. Germline values: CDR1 MDHEN, CDR2 SYDVKM. V lost 5 bases to trimming and J lost 5 bases, with 12 bases between them. The CDR3 is 13 amino acids. As DNA, the CDR3 is TGTGCCAGCAGTCCGACAGCGGAGACTGAAGCTTTCTTT. As protein: CASSPTAETEAFF.

The chain recombines TRBV28 with TRBJ1-6, with TRBD1 as a possible D gene (6 bases). Germline-derived CDR1 and CDR2 are MDHEN and SYDVKM. With 7 bases removed from V and 8 bases from J, the gap between germline ends came to 12 bases. CDR3 length: 13 amino acids. The CDR3 sequence: CASKVGGDSPLHF. The CDR3 bases are TGTGCCAGCAAGGTCGGGGGCGATTCACCCCTCCACTTT.

The count of this clone is one. The CDR3 DNA reads as TGTGCTAGTGGTTTGGGCCGGGACAGTATGACCCCAGAGACCCAGTACTTC. Amino acids: CASGLGRDSMTPETQYF. The rearrangement uses TRBV12-5 and TRBJ2-5, with TRBD1 matching over 7 bases. J was trimmed by 4 bases and V by 1 base; bases with no gene match: 12. The V gene's germline CDR1 is LGHNT and CDR2 FRNRAP. This CDR3 has 17 residues.

The rearrangement uses TRBV7-2 and TRBJ1-3; D possibly corresponds to TRBD1 (5 bases). Trimming removed 5 bases at V and 4 bases at J, with 9 bases between. The CDR3 runs 13 residues. Per germline, CDR1 SGHTA and CDR2 FQGNSA. The CDR3: CASSPGQGNTIYF. In DNA form, the CDR3 reads TGTGCCAGCAGCCCCGGACAAGGAAACACCATATATTTT.

This clone was detected once. V is TRBV4-1 and J is TRBJ1-2; TRBD1 matches 7 bases. The CDR3 extends over 20 amino acids. V shed 1 base and J 4 bases; nucleotides not matched to a gene: 21. Germline CDR1 reads MGHRA; CDR2 reads YSYEKL. The CDR3 sequence is CASSQGLNRKGSDRIYGYTF. The DNA of the CDR3 is TGCGCCAGCAGCCAAGGTCTAAACCGAAAGGGGTCGGACAGGATCTATGGCTACACCTTC.

The chain is built from TRBV7-2 and TRBJ2-3; D perhaps matches TRBD2 (5 bases). Germline lookup yields CDR1 SGHTA and CDR2 FQGNSA. This CDR3 has 16 residues. V dropped 5 bases and J dropped 6 bases, with 21 bases sitting between them. The CDR3 here is CASSISSTHPPDTQYF. CDR3 bases: TGTGCCAGCAGCATTTCTAGCACCCACCCCCCCGATACGCAGTATTTT.

CDR3 nucleotide sequence: TGTGCCAGCAGCACAGACAGGGCCTTTGAAAAACTGTTTTTT. Translating gives CASSTDRAFEKLFF. The chain is built from TRBV7-2 and TRBJ1-4; 7 bases are a match to TRBD1. CDR1 is SGHTA and CDR2 is FQGNSA in the germline V gene. This CDR3 region has 14 residues. The V segment lost 5 bases and the J segment 7 bases; nucleotides outside the gene matches: 7.

The chain links TRBV19 to TRBJ1-1, with unresolved D. Germline assignment: CDR1 LNHDA and CDR2 SQIVND (reference sequence). Trimming took off 9 bases at V and 1 base at J, with 12 bases between the two ends. This CDR3 has 13 amino acids. The CDR3 nucleotides read TGTGCCAGCCGCCCCGCGGCGAACACTGAAGCTTTCTTT. Its translation is CASRPAANTEAFF.

The V and J genes are TRBV20-1 and TRBJ1-2; D unresolved. Germline CDR1 reads DFQATT; CDR2 reads SNEGSKA (reference sequence). V lost 3 bases to trimming and J lost 4 bases, with 15 bases between them. The CDR3 loop spans 14 amino acids. CDR3 protein: CSASDPGRPYGYTF. CDR3 bases: TGCAGTGCTAGTGATCCCGGACGGCCCTATGGCTACACCTTC.

The gene calls are TRBV4-1 and TRBJ2-1, with 7 bases matching TRBD2. Germline loops: CDR1 MGHRA, CDR2 YSYEKL. V gave up 1 base and J gave up 10 bases; unmatched junction bases: 10. The CDR3 extends over 15 amino acids. The CDR3 DNA is TGCGCCAGCAGCCAAGGACTAGCCCCAAGAGGAGAGCAGTTCTTC. Translated: CASSQGLAPRGEQFF.

V is TRBV18 and J is TRBJ2-5; D is undetermined. The CDR3 is 10 residues long. V lost 5 bases, J lost 4 bases, and 2 bases lay in between. Germline V gives CDR1 KGHSH, CDR2 LQKENI. In DNA, the CDR3 is TGTGCCAGCTCAGCAGAGACCCAGTACTTC. Translating it yields CASSAETQYF.

Only one count was recorded for this clone. The chain employs TRBV27 and TRBJ1-6; weak D call: TRBD1 (5 bases). The germline V gene has CDR1 MNHEY and CDR2 SMNVEV (reference sequence). V lost 5 bases, J lost 8 bases, and 10 bases lay in between. The CDR3 totals 13 residues. CDR3 sequence (DNA): TGTGCCAGCAGTCACGACAGTGATTCACCCCTCCACTTT. Protein product: CASSHDSDSPLHF.

The rearrangement links TRBV28 to TRBJ1-2; weak D call: TRBD1 (5 bases). The germline V gene has CDR1 MDHEN and CDR2 SYDVKM. V lost 5 bases, J lost 4 bases, and 20 bases lay in between. The CDR3 totals 16 residues. In DNA, the CDR3 is TGTGCCAGCAGTCAAGGTGGTTCAGGGCCCATCTATGGCTACACCTTC. As protein: CASSQGGSGPIYGYTF.

The J gene is TRBJ1-1, the V gene TRBV6-2 or TRBV6-3, with D perhaps TRBD1 (5 bases). Germline V lookup: CDR1 MNHEY, CDR2 SVGEGT. The V and J ends lost 2 bases and 1 base respectively, with 8 bases between them. The CDR3 has 14 amino acids. The CDR3 DNA follows: TGTGCCAGCAGTTACCAGGGCCCGAACACTGAAGCTTTCTTT. Its translation is CASSYQGPNTEAFF.

This clone turned up a few times. V gene TRBV29-1 combines with J gene TRBJ1-1, with 8 bases fitting TRBD1. Germline V lookup: CDR1 SQVTM, CDR2 ANQGSEA. The V segment lost 7 bases and the J segment 4 bases; nucleotides outside the gene matches: 8. The CDR3 sequence is 13 residues long. The CDR3 loop reads CSGATGEGTEAFF. The DNA of the CDR3 is TGCAGCGGCGCGACAGGGGAGGGCACTGAAGCTTTCTTT.

V usage is TRBV7-3 and J usage is TRBJ1-5; D remains unclear. V lost 5 bases and J lost 4, with 9 bases in between. The germline V gene encodes CDR1 SGHTA and CDR2 FQGTGA. The CDR3 has 13 amino acids. The CDR3 DNA sequence: TGTGCCAGCAGCCCCGCGAGGAATCAGCCCCAGCATTTT. Amino acid sequence: CASSPARNQPQHF.

Here the CDR3 DNA reads TGTGCCACATACGGGACTAGTATCTACGAGCAGTACTTC. This translates into CATYGTSIYEQYF. The V call is TRBV28, the J call TRBJ2-7, with TRBD2 identical over 8 bases. Losses at the gene ends were 10 bases for V and 3 bases for J; bases not matched to a gene: 8. This CDR3 has 13 amino acids. Germline CDR1 and CDR2: MDHEN and SYDVKM.

CDR3 protein: CASSLGLGGVYGYTF. The DNA for the CDR3 is TGTGCCAGCAGCTTAGGTTTGGGCGGAGTCTATGGCTACACCTTC. This sequence joins TRBV7-8 and TRBJ1-2; no definite D call. Germline CDR1 SGHVS, CDR2 FQNEAQ. This CDR3 is 15 amino acids long. Trimming removed 1 base at V and 4 bases at J, with 13 bases between.